These T cell receptor beta chains were read from a single sample in a study of CD8 T cells in ankylosing spondylitis. TCRdb used MiXCR to reprocess the 5' RACE reads, holding one entry per CDR3 protein. The data hold around 18,000 distinct CDR3 sequences, with 8% to 10% observed a single time. The sequencing input was blood. All receptors come from a male donor with ankylosing spondylitis or in good health (not recorded which). The CDR3 runs from the conserved cysteine through the conserved F or W. The D gene is left open where the match is weak. Part of the rows lack a size; the others show once, few, many or a class for expanded clones.

clone_size: many; v_call: TRBV5-1; d_call: TRBD2; j_call: TRBJ2-2; cdr3_aa: CASKTSGYTGELFF; cdr3_nt: TGCGCCAGCAAGACTAGCGGATACACCGGGGAGCTGTTTTTT
clone_size: few; v_call: TRBV5-1; d_call: .; j_call: TRBJ2-1; cdr3_aa: CASSKRSPGYNEQFF; cdr3_nt: TGCGCCAGCAGCAAGCGGTCCCCCGGGTACAATGAGCAGTTCTTC
clone_size: few; v_call: TRBV6-5; d_call: .; j_call: TRBJ2-2; cdr3_aa: CASSYSTAHTGELFF; cdr3_nt: TGTGCCAGCAGTTACTCAACCGCCCACACCGGGGAGCTGTTTTTT
clone_size: .; v_call: TRBV6-4; d_call: TRBD2; j_call: TRBJ2-1; cdr3_aa: CASLGRVAYNEQFF; cdr3_nt: TGTGCCAGCCTCGGGAGGGTAGCTTACAATGAGCAGTTCTTC
clone_size: many; v_call: TRBV6-6; d_call: .; j_call: TRBJ1-1; cdr3_aa: CASGSSATEAFF; cdr3_nt: TGTGCCAGCGGATCAAGCGCCACTGAAGCTTTCTTT
clone_size: few; v_call: TRBV28; d_call: TRBD1; j_call: TRBJ2-5; cdr3_aa: CASSLTGSQETQYF; cdr3_nt: TGTGCCAGCAGTTTGACAGGGTCCCAAGAGACCCAGTACTTC
clone_size: .; v_call: TRBV5-1; d_call: .; j_call: TRBJ2-1; cdr3_aa: CASSLRTASSYNEQFF; cdr3_nt: TGCGCCAGCAGCTTACGGACTGCCAGCTCCTACAATGAGCAGTTCTTC
clone_size: many; v_call: TRBV6-2/TRBV6-3; d_call: TRBD2; j_call: TRBJ2-4; cdr3_aa: CASSYPDWLAGEPGKNIQYF; cdr3_nt: TGTGCCAGCAGTTACCCTGATTGGCTAGCGGGGGAGCCGGGCAAAAACATTCAGTACTTC
clone_size: many; v_call: TRBV6-6; d_call: .; j_call: TRBJ2-3; cdr3_aa: CASSYYGRSTDTQYF; cdr3_nt: TGTGCCAGCAGTTACTACGGTAGAAGCACAGATACGCAGTATTTT
clone_size: few; v_call: TRBV20-1; d_call: .; j_call: TRBJ1-5; cdr3_aa: CSAGGKGNQPQHF; cdr3_nt: TGCAGTGCTGGAGGAAAGGGCAATCAGCCCCAGCATTTT
clone_size: few; v_call: TRBV28; d_call: .; j_call: TRBJ2-7; cdr3_aa: CASSPGIEQYF; cdr3_nt: TGTGCCAGCAGCCCCGGGATCGAGCAGTACTTC
clone_size: .; v_call: TRBV7-9; d_call: .; j_call: TRBJ2-3; cdr3_aa: CASSLIAPRTDTQYF; cdr3_nt: TGTGCCAGCAGCTTAATCGCGCCCCGCACAGATACGCAGTATTTT
clone_size: few; v_call: TRBV20-1; d_call: TRBD2; j_call: TRBJ2-3; cdr3_aa: CSSYSGVTDTQYF; cdr3_nt: TGCAGTTCCTATAGCGGGGTCACAGATACGCAGTATTTT
clone_size: .; v_call: TRBV29-1; d_call: .; j_call: TRBJ2-3; cdr3_aa: CSVDLTGDTGTQYF; cdr3_nt: TGCAGCGTTGATCTAACGGGGGACACAGGTACGCAGTATTTT
clone_size: many; v_call: TRBV7-2; d_call: TRBD2; j_call: TRBJ2-4; cdr3_aa: CASSRGGAKNIQYF; cdr3_nt: TGTGCCAGCAGCCGGGGGGGAGCCAAAAACATTCAGTACTTC
clone_size: many; v_call: TRBV3-1; d_call: .; j_call: TRBJ2-2; cdr3_aa: CASSPPERALTGELFF; cdr3_nt: TGTGCCAGCAGCCCCCCCGAACGAGCCCTAACCGGGGAGCTGTTTTTT
clone_size: .; v_call: TRBV4-3; d_call: .; j_call: TRBJ2-3; cdr3_aa: CASSRLQWGLTDTQYF; cdr3_nt: TGCGCCAGCAGCCGACTGCAGTGGGGACTCACAGATACGCAGTATTTT
clone_size: .; v_call: TRBV29-1; d_call: TRBD2; j_call: TRBJ2-3; cdr3_aa: CSVEGTSSTDTQYF; cdr3_nt: TGCAGCGTTGAAGGGACTAGCAGCACAGATACGCAGTATTTT
clone_size: many; v_call: TRBV24-1; d_call: TRBD1; j_call: TRBJ2-2; cdr3_aa: CATLGQGDHGELFF; cdr3_nt: TGTGCCACCCTGGGGCAGGGGGATCACGGGGAGCTGTTTTTT
clone_size: .; v_call: TRBV9; d_call: TRBD2; j_call: TRBJ2-1; cdr3_aa: CASSVVTSGDYEQFF; cdr3_nt: TGTGCCAGCAGCGTAGTTACTAGCGGGGACTATGAGCAGTTCTTC
clone_size: many; v_call: TRBV19; d_call: .; j_call: TRBJ2-2; cdr3_aa: CASSPQRVKLFF; cdr3_nt: TGTGCCAGTAGTCCCCAGAGGGTGAAGCTGTTTTTT
clone_size: many; v_call: TRBV15; d_call: .; j_call: TRBJ1-3; cdr3_aa: CATSREGNRASGNTIYF; cdr3_nt: TGTGCCACCAGCAGAGAAGGGAATAGGGCTAGTGGAAACACCATATATTTT
clone_size: many; v_call: TRBV12-3/TRBV12-4; d_call: .; j_call: TRBJ2-2; cdr3_aa: CASTPGLGTGELFF; cdr3_nt: TGTGCCAGCACCCCAGGGTTGGGTACCGGGGAGCTGTTTTTT
clone_size: many; v_call: TRBV2; d_call: .; j_call: TRBJ2-1; cdr3_aa: CASRVDVGISYNEQFF; cdr3_nt: TGTGCCAGCAGGGTTGATGTGGGGATATCCTACAATGAGCAGTTCTTC
clone_size: many; v_call: TRBV5-1; d_call: .; j_call: TRBJ1-1; cdr3_aa: CASRAPSGSMNTEAFF; cdr3_nt: TGCGCCAGCAGGGCTCCATCAGGCTCCATGAACACTGAAGCTTTCTTT
clone_size: many; v_call: TRBV20-1; d_call: .; j_call: TRBJ1-2; cdr3_aa: CSARWGVGGDGYTF; cdr3_nt: TGCAGTGCTAGGTGGGGTGTAGGGGGAGATGGCTACACCTTC
clone_size: .; v_call: TRBV7-2; d_call: TRBD1; j_call: TRBJ2-5; cdr3_aa: CASSYDREQTQYF; cdr3_nt: TGTGCCAGCAGTTATGACAGGGAACAGACCCAGTACTTC
clone_size: .; v_call: TRBV20-1; d_call: TRBD1; j_call: TRBJ2-1; cdr3_aa: CSARVGQPYNEQFF; cdr3_nt: TGCAGTGCTAGAGTGGGACAGCCTTACAATGAGCAGTTCTTC
clone_size: few; v_call: TRBV4-3; d_call: .; j_call: TRBJ2-5; cdr3_aa: CASSRGQETQYF; cdr3_nt: TGCGCCAGCAGCAGGGGCCAAGAGACCCAGTACTTC
clone_size: many; v_call: TRBV12-3/TRBV12-4; d_call: TRBD2; j_call: TRBJ2-2; cdr3_aa: CASSPMTSGGVGTGELFF; cdr3_nt: TGTGCCAGCAGTCCGATGACTAGCGGGGGGGTAGGCACCGGGGAGCTGTTTTTT
clone_size: .; v_call: TRBV7-2; d_call: TRBD2; j_call: TRBJ2-1; cdr3_aa: CASSRSGGGNEQFF; cdr3_nt: TGTGCCAGCAGCCGTAGCGGGGGTGGGAATGAGCAGTTCTTC
clone_size: .; v_call: TRBV24-1; d_call: TRBD2; j_call: TRBJ2-1; cdr3_aa: CATSGQTSGSGYEQFF; cdr3_nt: TGTGCCACCAGTGGTCAGACTAGCGGGAGTGGTTATGAGCAGTTCTTC
clone_size: many; v_call: TRBV28; d_call: .; j_call: TRBJ1-6; cdr3_aa: CASRQVNSPLHF; cdr3_nt: TGTGCCAGCAGACAGGTTAATTCACCCCTCCACTTT
clone_size: many; v_call: TRBV20-1; d_call: .; j_call: TRBJ2-2; cdr3_aa: CSARRNLNTGELFF; cdr3_nt: TGCAGTGCTCGACGCAACTTGAACACCGGGGAGCTGTTTTTT
clone_size: few; v_call: TRBV7-9; d_call: .; j_call: TRBJ2-1; cdr3_aa: CASSLDTMSTLFYNEQFF; cdr3_nt: TGTGCCAGCAGCTTAGACACGATGTCTACACTCTTTTACAATGAGCAGTTCTTC
clone_size: many; v_call: TRBV12-3/TRBV12-4; d_call: TRBD1; j_call: TRBJ2-3; cdr3_aa: CASSPGGALVADTQYF; cdr3_nt: TGTGCCAGCAGCCCAGGGGGCGCCTTGGTGGCAGATACGCAGTATTTT
clone_size: .; v_call: TRBV29-1; d_call: TRBD1; j_call: TRBJ1-2; cdr3_aa: CSVTADRGYYGYTF; cdr3_nt: TGCAGCGTCACAGCGGACAGGGGGTACTATGGCTACACCTTC
clone_size: many; v_call: TRBV20-1; d_call: TRBD1; j_call: TRBJ2-1; cdr3_aa: CSAPRQGTEQFF; cdr3_nt: TGCAGTGCTCCCCGACAGGGAACTGAGCAGTTCTTC
clone_size: many; v_call: TRBV12-3/TRBV12-4; d_call: TRBD2; j_call: TRBJ2-1; cdr3_aa: CASIFSGGRGYNEQFF; cdr3_nt: TGTGCCAGCATTTTTAGCGGGGGGAGGGGATACAATGAGCAGTTCTTC
clone_size: .; v_call: TRBV7-9; d_call: .; j_call: TRBJ1-1; cdr3_aa: CASSLRPSAANTEAFF; cdr3_nt: TGTGCCAGCTCCCTGCGGCCCAGCGCCGCTAACACTGAAGCTTTCTTT
clone_size: .; v_call: TRBV2; d_call: .; j_call: TRBJ1-4; cdr3_aa: CASRGEKLFF; cdr3_nt: TGTGCCAGCAGGGGGGAAAAACTGTTTTTT
clone_size: many; v_call: TRBV5-1; d_call: .; j_call: TRBJ1-1; cdr3_aa: CASSAILGPLGTEAFF; cdr3_nt: TGCGCCAGCAGCGCGATACTCGGACCCCTTGGCACTGAAGCTTTCTTT